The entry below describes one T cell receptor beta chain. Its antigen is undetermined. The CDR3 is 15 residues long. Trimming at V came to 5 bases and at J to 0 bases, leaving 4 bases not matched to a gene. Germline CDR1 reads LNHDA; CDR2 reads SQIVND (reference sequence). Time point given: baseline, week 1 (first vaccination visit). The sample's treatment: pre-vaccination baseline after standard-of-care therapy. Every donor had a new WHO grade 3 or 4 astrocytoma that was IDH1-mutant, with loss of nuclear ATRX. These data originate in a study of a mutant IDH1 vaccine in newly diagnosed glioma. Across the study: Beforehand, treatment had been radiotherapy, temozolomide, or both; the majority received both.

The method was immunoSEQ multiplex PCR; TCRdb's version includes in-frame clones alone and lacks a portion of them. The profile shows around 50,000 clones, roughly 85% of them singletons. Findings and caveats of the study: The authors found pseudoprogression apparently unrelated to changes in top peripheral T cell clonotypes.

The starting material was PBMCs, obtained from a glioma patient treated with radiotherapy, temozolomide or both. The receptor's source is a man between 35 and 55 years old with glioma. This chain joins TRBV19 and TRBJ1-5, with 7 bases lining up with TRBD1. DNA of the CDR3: TGTGCCAGTAGTGCCGGACAGGTTAGCAATCAGCCCCAGCATTTT. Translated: CASSAGQVSNQPQHF.